This T cell receptor beta chain was identified in a study of blood T cells in healthy people across ages. General study results and limits: CMV status of donors was not determined, possibly confounding expanded clonotype changes.

A sample-barcoded 5' primer and a J-beta primer mix were used in a second PCR of about 7 to 12 cycles. Researchers report that each sample yielded at least 2.5 million CDR3-containing paired-end reads. TCRdb redid the calling of the 5' RACE reads with MiXCR, one entry per CDR3 protein. The data contain around 1,900,000 distinct CDR3 sequences, around 40% of them seen just once; the ten biggest clones take up more than 20%. This CDR3 has 14 residues. CDR1 is MNHEY and CDR2 is SVGAGI in the germline V gene. V lost 7 bases and J lost 6; bases outside the gene matches: 8. Of note for this clonotype: Its antigen remains unidentified.

Sequencing input: blood. This clonotype was obtained from a human donor in good health. The chain links TRBV6-5 to TRBJ2-3; 9 bases line up with TRBD2. DNA for the CDR3: TGTGCCAGCACCTCAGCGGGGGGACCCGATACGCAGTATTTT. It encodes CASTSAGGPDTQYF.